The 14 T cell receptor beta chains in this list originate from one sample, sequenced in a study of shared clonotypes between healthy human individuals. Assay: immunoSEQ multiplex PCR; the TCRdb copy retains only in-frame clones and omits some. Among about 2,500,000 clones listed, approximately 92% were seen once. Sequencing was carried out using naive CD4+ T cells sorted from blood. The subset denotes: CD45RA+ positively selected. The origin of the receptors is a man between 18 and 35 years old in good health.

The rearrangement links TRBV9 to TRBJ2-7; 10 bases are a match to TRBD2. The CDR3 spans 15 residues. Unmatched junction bases numbered 7, after V lost 2 bases and J lost 5 bases. The germline gives CDR1 SGDLS, CDR2 YYNGEE. The CDR3: CASSVSSGSVHEQYF. The CDR3 DNA sequence: TGTGCCAGCAGCGTGTCTAGCGGGAGTGTCCACGAGCAGTACTTC.

The J gene is TRBJ1-6, the V gene TRBV30; D is uncertain. Looked up from germline, CDR1 is GTSNPN and CDR2 is SVGIG (reference sequence). This CDR3 region has 16 residues. V lost 0 bases to trimming and J lost 0 bases, with 9 bases between them. This CDR3 is CAWSVGLRSYNSPLHF. CDR3 sequence (DNA): TGTGCCTGGAGTGTAGGCCTTCGCTCCTATAATTCACCCCTCCACTTT. Using reference TRBV30 and TRBJ1-6 for the parts outside the CDR3, the full variable domain is SQTIHQWPATLVQPVGSPLSLECTVEGTSNPNLYWYRQAAGRGLQLLFYSVGIGQISSEVPQNLSASRPQDRQFILSSKKLLLSDSGFYLCAWSVGLRSYNSPLHFGNGTRLTVT.

The chain couples TRBV7-2 to TRBJ2-1; D is uncertain. Trimming removed 2 bases from V and 5 bases from J, with 13 bases in between. CDR1 SGHTA and CDR2 FQGNSA come from the germline V gene. The CDR3 has 15 residues. The CDR3 DNA is TGTGCCAGCAGCTTAATGTGGTTTGGAAACAATGAGCAGTTCTTC. It is translated as CASSLMWFGNNEQFF.

The CDR3 bases are TGTGCCAGCAGCTTAGGGGACCCAAGCAATCAGCCCCAGCATTTT. Amino acids: CASSLGDPSNQPQHF. This rearrangement joins TRBV7-2 to TRBJ1-5; D is perhaps TRBD1 (5 bases). The germline gives CDR1 SGHTA, CDR2 FQGNSA. V lost 1 base and J 1 base, leaving 8 bases between the germline ends. The CDR3 contains 15 residues.

Note on this clone: Other nucleotide sequences in the sample specify the same CDR3. The J gene is TRBJ2-3, the V gene TRBV18; no firm D call. V gave up 4 bases and J gave up 1 base, with 6 bases separating them. CDR1 is KGHSH and CDR2 is LQKENI in the germline V gene. CDR3 size: 13 residues. CDR3 nucleotide sequence: TGTGCCAGCTCACGGCCTGGCACAGATACGCAGTATTTT. Translating gives CASSRPGTDTQYF.

The rearrangement links TRBV11-2 to TRBJ1-5; D is unresolved. Germline CDR1 and CDR2: SGHAT and FQNNGV. Trimming shortened V by 2 bases and J by 5 bases, and 10 bases separated the two germline ends. This CDR3 contains 14 residues. Written as DNA, the CDR3 is TGTGCCAGCAGCTTATTTACACGCTATCAGCCCCAGCATTTT. Protein: CASSLFTRYQPQHF. The full variable domain, its missing parts supplied by reference TRBV11-2 and TRBJ1-5, is EAGVAQSPRYKIIEKRQSVAFWCNPISGHATLYWYQQILGQGPKLLIQFQNNGVVDDSQLPKDRFSAERLKGVDSTLKIQPAKLEDSAVYLCASSLFTRYQPQHFGDGTRLSIL.

The chain couples TRBV19 to TRBJ2-1, with TRBD2 as a possible D gene (6 bases). The ends were cut back, 1 base at V and 6 bases at J, with 10 bases in the middle. CDR3 length: 14 residues. Germline values: CDR1 LNHDA, CDR2 SQIVND (reference sequence). The CDR3 DNA reads TGTGCCAGTAGTATAGCGGAGGGCTCCAATGAGCAGTTCTTC. This translates into CASSIAEGSNEQFF.

This clone was detected once. At one boundary the junction diverges from the germline segment, which might be a read error. The V call is TRBV28, the J call TRBJ1-2; maybe TRBD1 (5 bases). The CDR3 length is 13 residues. The germline V gene encodes CDR1 MDHEN and CDR2 SYDVKM. The CDR3 sequence is CAGSRPGNYGHTF. CDR3 DNA: TGTGCCGGAAGTAGGCCAGGGAACTATGGCCACACCTTC.

The chain recombines TRBV28 with TRBJ2-2; 10 nucleotides match TRBD1. Germline CDR1 and CDR2: MDHEN and SYDVKM. Losses at the gene ends were 3 bases for V and 7 bases for J; bases not matched to a gene: 11. There are 17 residues in the CDR3. CDR3 sequence (DNA): TGTGCCAGCAGTTTTCAACTGGGACAGGGGCTCGGCGGGGAGCTGTTTTTT. Translation: CASSFQLGQGLGGELFF. Variable domain in full (rest from reference TRBV28 and TRBJ2-2): DVKVTQSSRYLVKRTGEKVFLECVQDMDHENMFWYRQDPGLGLRLIYFSYDVKMKEKGDIPEGYSVSREKKERFSLILESASTNQTSMYLCASSFQLGQGLGGELFFGEGSRLTVL.

V and J are TRBV4-1 and TRBJ1-4; TRBD1 matches 7 bases. The CDR3 is 13 amino acids. Germline V CDR1 and CDR2: MGHRA, YSYEKL. The trim removed 6 bases at V and 5 bases at J, leaving 3 bases unmatched. Here the CDR3 DNA reads TGCGCCAGCAGTACAGGGGTGAATGAAAAACTGTTTTTT. Translating gives CASSTGVNEKLFF.

The chain employs TRBV18 and TRBJ2-7; TRBD1 aligns across 11 bases. The CDR3 spans 13 residues. Germline CDR1 KGHSH, CDR2 LQKENI. V shed 4 bases, J shed 5 bases, and the junction held 1 base outside the gene matches. The CDR3, as DNA: TGTGCCAGCTCACAGGGACAGGGGGACGAGCAGTACTTC. Amino acids: CASSQGQGDEQYF.

The chain is built from TRBV2 and TRBJ1-1, with 8 nucleotides matching TRBD1. This CDR3 comprises 15 residues. The V gene's germline CDR1 is SNHLY and CDR2 FYNNEI. The junction had 12 bases not matched to a gene; V was cut back by 7 bases and J by 5 bases. The CDR3 DNA follows: TGTGCCAGCACTTTTCTAGGACAGGGTGGTACTGAAGCTTTCTTT. Translating gives CASTFLGQGGTEAFF.

The chain carries TRBV5-1 and TRBJ2-7; no reliable D call. Germline lookup yields CDR1 SGHRS and CDR2 YFSETQ. V gave up 2 bases and J gave up 0 bases, with 9 bases separating them. CDR3 length: 14 amino acids. DNA for the CDR3: TGCGCCAGCAGCTTTGGGCGAAACTCCTACGAGCAGTACTTC. Encoded protein: CASSFGRNSYEQYF.

The chain links TRBV5-4 to TRBJ1-1; D not resolved. Germline V gene data show CDR1 as SGHNT and CDR2 as YYREEE (reference sequence). Between the trimmed V and J ends, which lost 1 base and 0 bases, there was a span of 10 bases. The CDR3 consists of 15 residues. CDR3 protein: CASSLSRNMNTEAFF. In nucleotides, the CDR3 is TGTGCCAGCAGCTTGAGTAGGAACATGAACACTGAAGCTTTCTTT. Filled out from reference TRBV5-4 and TRBJ1-1, the complete variable domain reads ETGVTQSPTHLIKTRGQQVTLRCSSQSGHNTVSWYQQALGQGPQFIFQYYREEENGRGNFPPRFSGLQFPNYSSELNVNALELDDSALYLCASSLSRNMNTEAFFGQGTRLTVV.